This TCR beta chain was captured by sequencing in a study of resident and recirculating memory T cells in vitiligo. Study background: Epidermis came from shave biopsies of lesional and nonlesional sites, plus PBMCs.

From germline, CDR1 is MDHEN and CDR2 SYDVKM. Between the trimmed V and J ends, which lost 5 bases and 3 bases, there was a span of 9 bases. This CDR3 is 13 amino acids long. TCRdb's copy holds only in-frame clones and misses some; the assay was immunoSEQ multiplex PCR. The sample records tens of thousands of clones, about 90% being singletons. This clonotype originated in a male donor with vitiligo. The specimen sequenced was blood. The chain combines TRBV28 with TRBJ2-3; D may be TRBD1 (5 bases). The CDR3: CASSPRQTDTQYF. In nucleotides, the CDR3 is TGTGCCAGCAGTCCAAGACAGACAGATACGCAGTATTTT.